These 21 T cell receptor beta chains originate from one sample sequenced in a study of shared clonotypes between healthy human individuals. TCRdb's table, derived via immunoSEQ multiplex PCR, lists solely in-frame clones and lacks some. The sample yields 550,000 to 850,000 clones, about two thirds seen once. Material: memory CD4+ T cells sorted from blood. Indicated subset: CD45RA-negative fraction. These receptors were obtained from a woman aged 25 to 45 in good health.

This chain links TRBV29-1 with TRBJ1-2; D gene uncertain. CDR3 length equals 11 residues. V was trimmed by 6 bases and J by 8 bases, leaving 13 bases between them. CDR1 is SQVTM, CDR2 ANQGSEA, per germline. CDR3 loop: CSVTRPEGYTF. DNA for the CDR3: TGCAGCGTGACTAGACCCGAAGGCTACACCTTC. The entire variable domain, with the rest obtained from reference TRBV29-1 and TRBJ1-2, is as follows: SAVISQKPSRDICQRGTSLTIQCQVDSQVTMMFWYRQQPGQSLTLIATANQGSEATYESGFVIDKFPISRPNLTFSTLTVSNMSPEDSSIYLCSVTRPEGYTFGSGTRLTVV.

The chain joins TRBV18 to TRBJ1-5, with D possibly TRBD1 on 6 matching bases. Looked up from germline, CDR1 is KGHSH and CDR2 is LQKENI. Trimming shortened V by 4 bases and J by 8 bases, and 18 bases separated the two germline ends. The CDR3 loop spans 15 amino acids. CDR3 in DNA: TGTGCCAGCTCACGTTACCTGGACAGCCGAGAGCCCCAGCATTTT. As protein: CASSRYLDSREPQHF.

The sample holds many counts of this clone. CDR3 in amino acids: CASSPGITYEQYF. CDR3 bases: TGTGCCAGCAGTCCCGGGATCACCTACGAGCAGTACTTC. This rearrangement joins TRBV28 to TRBJ2-7; weak D call: TRBD2 (5 bases). The V gene lost 5 bases and the J gene lost 2 bases, with 10 bases spanning the gap. Germline CDR1 reads MDHEN; CDR2 reads SYDVKM. The CDR3 is 13 residues long. The full variable domain, in which reference TRBV28 and TRBJ2-7 provide the parts outside the CDR3, is DVKVTQSSRYLVKRTGEKVFLECVQDMDHENMFWYRQDPGLGLRLIYFSYDVKMKEKGDIPEGYSVSREKKERFSLILESASTNQTSMYLCASSPGITYEQYFGPGTRLTVT.

This chain links TRBV28 with TRBJ2-3, with TRBD2 identical over 9 bases. Germline CDR1 MDHEN, CDR2 SYDVKM. The length of the CDR3 is 16 residues. J gave up 0 bases and V 5 bases, and 6 bases lay outside the gene matches. The CDR3 region is CASSLGAGGSTDTQYF. The CDR3 DNA follows: TGTGCCAGCAGTCTCGGCGCGGGGGGGAGCACAGATACGCAGTATTTT.

This chain links TRBV6-1 with TRBJ2-5; the match to TRBD2 covers 9 bases. Trimming at V came to 4 bases and at J to 5 bases, leaving 14 bases not matched to a gene. The CDR3 has 17 amino acids. CDR1 MNHNS and CDR2 SASEGT come from the germline V gene. CDR3 sequence reads: CASSVWVAGATGETQYF. CDR3 coding DNA: TGTGCCAGCAGTGTTTGGGTAGCGGGAGCGACCGGGGAGACCCAGTACTTC.

V usage is TRBV30 and J usage is TRBJ1-1; D possibly corresponds to TRBD1 (5 bases). The CDR3 extends over 14 amino acids. Germline loops: CDR1 GTSNPN, CDR2 SVGIG (reference sequence). Trimming stripped 0 bases from V and 5 bases from J, with 13 bases between. This CDR3 reads CAWSVDSGRTEAFF. CDR3 DNA sequence: TGTGCCTGGAGTGTAGACTCAGGGAGGACTGAAGCTTTCTTT.

The V call is TRBV5-8, the J call TRBJ1-5; TRBD1 aligns across 8 bases. The CDR3 has 18 amino acids. Per germline, CDR1 SGHTS and CDR2 YDEGEE. V lost 0 bases to trimming and J lost 3 bases; unmatched junction nucleotides: 11. CDR3 region: CASSLGRTGSNYNQPQHF. CDR3 coding DNA: TGTGCCAGCAGCTTGGGTCGGACAGGGTCGAATTACAATCAGCCCCAGCATTTT.

V gene TRBV27 combines with J gene TRBJ2-1; D tentatively fits TRBD1 or TRBD2 (5 bases each). Trimming shortened V by 5 bases and J by 14 bases, and 19 bases separated the two germline ends. Germline CDR1 MNHEY, CDR2 SMNVEV (reference sequence). The CDR3 runs 13 residues. The CDR3 DNA reads as TGTGCCAGCAGTCGCCCCCCTGAGGGGACGAAGTTCTTC. As protein: CASSRPPEGTKFF.

This sequence joins TRBV6-1 and TRBJ1-3, with D perhaps TRBD1 (5 bases). Germline loops: CDR1 MNHNS, CDR2 SASEGT. The V and J ends lost 2 bases and 1 base respectively, with 18 bases between them. The CDR3 is made up of 18 amino acids. CDR3 nucleotides: TGTGCCAGCAGTGAAAGAGGCTTCGGGGGAGCGTCTGGAAACACCATATATTTT. Translating gives CASSERGFGGASGNTIYF.

The V and J genes are TRBV7-3 and TRBJ2-5; TRBD2 matches 13 bases. CDR1 is SGHTA, CDR2 FQGTGA, per germline. Germline trimming cut 5 bases from V and 4 bases from J; bases unmatched to any gene: 4. The CDR3 is made up of 15 amino acids. This CDR3 is CASSPLAGGPETQYF. CDR3 nucleotides: TGTGCCAGCAGCCCACTAGCGGGAGGGCCAGAGACCCAGTACTTC.

This clone was seen only a few times. The chain joins TRBV5-4 to TRBJ2-2; D perhaps matches TRBD1 (6 bases). From germline, CDR1 is SGHNT and CDR2 YYREEE (reference sequence). The CDR3 loop spans 15 amino acids. Between the trimmed V and J ends, which lost 5 bases and 6 bases, there was a span of 17 bases. CDR3 nucleotide sequence: TGTGCCAGCAGAGAAGGGGGTTTGGGGCCCGGGGAGCTGTTTTTT. This gives the protein CASREGGLGPGELFF.

This clone was observed a few times. The chain carries TRBV5-4 and TRBJ1-3; D ambiguous. Germline loops: CDR1 SGHNT, CDR2 YYREEE (reference sequence). The V end lost 0 bases, the J end lost 2 bases, and 6 bases lay between the germline ends. The CDR3 runs to 14 residues. The CDR3 nucleotides read TGTGCCAGCAGCTTGGTTGGGCCTGGAAACACCATATATTTT. Amino acid sequence: CASSLVGPGNTIYF. The full variable domain, completed using reference TRBV5-4 and TRBJ1-3, is ETGVTQSPTHLIKTRGQQVTLRCSSQSGHNTVSWYQQALGQGPQFIFQYYREEENGRGNFPPRFSGLQFPNYSSELNVNALELDDSALYLCASSLVGPGNTIYFGEGSWLTVV.

The J gene is TRBJ1-5, the V gene TRBV6-6; D gene ambiguous. Trimming removed 4 bases from V and 7 bases from J, with 11 bases in between. In germline, CDR1 is MNHNY, CDR2 SVGAGI (reference sequence). The CDR3 has 13 residues. CDR3 coding DNA: TGTGCCAGCAGTTCTTGGGGTCAGCAGCCCCAGCATTTT. Protein product: CASSSWGQQPQHF.

The chain is built from TRBV2 and TRBJ2-1; TRBD2 aligns across 7 bases. Germline V lookup: CDR1 SNHLY, CDR2 FYNNEI. With 4 bases clipped from V and 5 bases from J, the junction kept 17 bases outside the gene matches. CDR3 length: 18 residues. This chain's CDR3 is CASSGPSFLSGTHNEQFF. For the CDR3, the DNA is TGTGCCAGCAGTGGGCCCTCCTTCCTAAGCGGGACCCACAATGAGCAGTTCTTC.

This clone has at least ten counts. The chain is built from TRBV9 and TRBJ2-5; D perhaps matches TRBD2 (7 bases). CDR1 and CDR2 from the germline V gene are SGDLS and YYNGEE. With 4 bases removed from V and 5 bases from J, the gap between germline ends came to 18 bases. The CDR3 runs 15 residues. DNA for the CDR3: TGTGCCAGCAGCCCCTCAGGCGGGGGCTACGAGACCCAGTACTTC. As protein: CASSPSGGGYETQYF.

The chain links TRBV18 to TRBJ2-7, with a tentative D call TRBD2 (5 bases). V was cut by 3 bases and J by 2 bases, with 14 bases left in between. The CDR3 has 15 residues. Per germline, CDR1 KGHSH and CDR2 LQKENI. CDR3 in DNA: TGTGCCAGCTCACCCTCGTGGGAGTTAACCTACGAGCAGTACTTC. This codes for CASSPSWELTYEQYF.

Only one count was recorded for this clone. The genes are TRBV11-2 and TRBJ1-2, with D perhaps matching TRBD1 (5 bases). CDR1 and CDR2 from the germline V gene are SGHAT and FQNNGV. The length of the CDR3 is 17 residues. The ends were cut back, 8 bases at V and 6 bases at J, with 28 bases in the middle. The CDR3 region has the DNA TGTGCCAGCCCCCGGGAGGTCGGGGGGTCGAATCGCGATGGCTACACCTTC. Translation gives CASPREVGGSNRDGYTF.

The chain recombines TRBV28 with TRBJ1-2; D uncertain. The CDR3 runs to 12 residues. The germline CDR1 and CDR2 sequences are MDHEN and SYDVKM. V was cut by 0 bases and J by 7 bases, with 6 bases left in between. The CDR3 nucleotides read TGTGCCAGCAGTTTATGGCAAGGTGGCTACACCTTC. As protein: CASSLWQGGYTF.

The chain combines TRBV6-5 with TRBJ1-2; D unclear. In germline, CDR1 is MNHEY, CDR2 SVGAGI. V was cut by 6 bases and J by 8 bases, with 16 bases left in between. This CDR3 contains 13 residues. The CDR3 spells CASSYRPDGGYTF. The CDR3 nucleotides are TGTGCCAGCAGCTACCGACCGGACGGCGGCTACACCTTC.

The rearrangement links TRBV5-1 to TRBJ2-4; D is unclear. CDR1 and CDR2 from the germline V gene are SGHRS and YFSETQ. Trimming stripped 0 bases from V and 0 bases from J, with 7 bases between. The CDR3 is 15 amino acids. This CDR3 is CASSLDPLAKNIQYF. The CDR3 DNA sequence: TGCGCCAGCAGCTTGGACCCCCTAGCCAAAAACATTCAGTACTTC.

This rearrangement joins TRBV2 to TRBJ1-2, with D unclear. The CDR3 covers 14 residues. The germline gives CDR1 SNHLY, CDR2 FYNNEI. Trimming cost V 1 base and J 4 bases, with 10 bases left between them. CDR3: CASSEEVGGYGYTF. CDR3 DNA: TGTGCCAGCAGTGAAGAGGTCGGCGGCTATGGCTACACCTTC.